Sequencing of this T cell receptor (beta chain) was carried out in a study of T-cell memory formation after mild COVID-19. Study conclusions and caveats: Cross-reactive memory seemingly joined, as some responding clones were found in pre-infection memory.

The V gene lost 11 bases and the J gene lost 0 bases, with 11 bases spanning the gap. The CDR3 runs 13 residues. The germline CDR1 and CDR2 sequences are SGHVS and FNYEAQ. This clonotype has only a few counts. The antigen is not known. TCRdb reprocessed the 5' RACE reads via MiXCR and lists one record per CDR3 protein. The sample has under 450,000 distinct CDR3 sequences; 20% to 30% are singletons. The V gene is TRBV7-6, the J gene TRBJ2-4, with a tentative D call TRBD2 (5 bases). The sample comprised PBMCs or a T cell subset sorted from them (not recorded which). The receptor was isolated from an adult woman who had mild COVID-19 (a few samples of this study predate the infection). Cell type and time point are not known. CDR3 coding DNA: TGTGCCGCAGGCGGGCTAGCCAAAAACATTCAGTACTTC. Its translation: CAAGGLAKNIQYF.